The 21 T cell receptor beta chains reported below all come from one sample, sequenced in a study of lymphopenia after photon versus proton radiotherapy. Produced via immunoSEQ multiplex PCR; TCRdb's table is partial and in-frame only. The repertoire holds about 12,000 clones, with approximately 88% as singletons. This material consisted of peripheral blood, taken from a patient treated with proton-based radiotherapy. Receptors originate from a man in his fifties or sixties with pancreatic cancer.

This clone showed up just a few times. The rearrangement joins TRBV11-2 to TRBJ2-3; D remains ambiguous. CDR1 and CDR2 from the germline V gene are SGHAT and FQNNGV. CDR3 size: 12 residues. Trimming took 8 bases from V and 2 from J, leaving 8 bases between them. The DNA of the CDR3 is TGTGCCAGCCGCTCCCCCACAGATACGCAGTATTTT. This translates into CASRSPTDTQYF.

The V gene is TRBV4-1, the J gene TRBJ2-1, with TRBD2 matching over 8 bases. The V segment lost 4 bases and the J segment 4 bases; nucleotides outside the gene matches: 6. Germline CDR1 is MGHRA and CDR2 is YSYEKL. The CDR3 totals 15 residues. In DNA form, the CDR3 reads TGCGCCAGCAGCCGCGGTAGCGGGGATTACAATGAGCAGTTCTTC. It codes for CASSRGSGDYNEQFF.

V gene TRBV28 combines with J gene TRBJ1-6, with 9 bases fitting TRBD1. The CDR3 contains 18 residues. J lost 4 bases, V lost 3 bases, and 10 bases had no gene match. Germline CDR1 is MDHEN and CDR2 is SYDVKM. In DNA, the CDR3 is TGTGCCAGCAGTTTCGTACAGGGGGCGGGAACTTATAATTCACCCCTCCACTTT. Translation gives CASSFVQGAGTYNSPLHF.

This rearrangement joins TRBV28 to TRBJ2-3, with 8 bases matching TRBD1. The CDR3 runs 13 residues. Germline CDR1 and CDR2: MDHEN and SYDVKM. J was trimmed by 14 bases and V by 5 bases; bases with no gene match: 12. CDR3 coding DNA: TGTGCCAGCAGTGGGTCAGACCGGACAGGGTTGTATTTT. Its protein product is CASSGSDRTGLYF.

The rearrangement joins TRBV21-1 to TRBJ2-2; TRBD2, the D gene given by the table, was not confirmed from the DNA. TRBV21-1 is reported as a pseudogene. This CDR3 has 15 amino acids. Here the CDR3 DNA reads TGTGCCAGCAGCAAAGCTAGCGGGCCCACCGGGGAGCTGTTTTTT. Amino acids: CASSKASGPTGELFF.

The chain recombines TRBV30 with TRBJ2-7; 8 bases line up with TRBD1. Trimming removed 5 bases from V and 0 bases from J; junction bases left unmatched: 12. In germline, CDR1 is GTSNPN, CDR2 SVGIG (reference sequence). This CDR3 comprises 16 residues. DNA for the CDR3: TGTGCCTGGGACCAGGGGGCTCAAGGCCCCTCCTACGAGCAGTACTTC. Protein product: CAWDQGAQGPSYEQYF.

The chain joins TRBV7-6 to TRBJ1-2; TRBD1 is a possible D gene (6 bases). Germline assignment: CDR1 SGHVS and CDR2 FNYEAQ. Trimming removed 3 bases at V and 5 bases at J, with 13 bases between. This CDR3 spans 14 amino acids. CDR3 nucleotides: TGTGCCAGCAGCTTGTCCCGGGACATTTATGGCTACACCTTC. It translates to CASSLSRDIYGYTF.

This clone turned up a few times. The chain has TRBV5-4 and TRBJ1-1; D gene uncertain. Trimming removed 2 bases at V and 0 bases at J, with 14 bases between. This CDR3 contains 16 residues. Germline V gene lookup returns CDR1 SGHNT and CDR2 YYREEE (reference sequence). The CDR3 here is CASSFSSGEMNTEAFF. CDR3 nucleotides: TGTGCCAGCAGCTTTAGCTCCGGGGAGATGAACACTGAAGCTTTCTTT.

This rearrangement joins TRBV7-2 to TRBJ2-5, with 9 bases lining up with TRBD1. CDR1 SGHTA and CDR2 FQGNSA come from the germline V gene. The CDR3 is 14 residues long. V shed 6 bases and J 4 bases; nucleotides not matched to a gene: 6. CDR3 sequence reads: CASRSGQGLETQYF. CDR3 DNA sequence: TGTGCCAGCAGGTCGGGACAGGGCTTAGAGACCCAGTACTTC.

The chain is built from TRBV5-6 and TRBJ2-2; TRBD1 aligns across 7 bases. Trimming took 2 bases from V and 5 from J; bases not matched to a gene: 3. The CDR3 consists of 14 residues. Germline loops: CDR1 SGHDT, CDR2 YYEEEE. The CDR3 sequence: CASSFLQGTGELFF. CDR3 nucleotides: TGTGCCAGCAGCTTCCTACAGGGGACCGGGGAGCTGTTTTTT.

Here the CDR3 DNA reads TGTGCCAGCAGTTTAGCTGAACCCACTGAAGCTTTCTTT. Protein sequence: CASSLAEPTEAFF. The J gene is TRBJ1-1, the V gene TRBV28; D remains ambiguous. There are 13 residues in the CDR3. Germline CDR1 reads MDHEN; CDR2 reads SYDVKM. V lost 2 bases, J lost 4 bases, and 8 bases lay in between.

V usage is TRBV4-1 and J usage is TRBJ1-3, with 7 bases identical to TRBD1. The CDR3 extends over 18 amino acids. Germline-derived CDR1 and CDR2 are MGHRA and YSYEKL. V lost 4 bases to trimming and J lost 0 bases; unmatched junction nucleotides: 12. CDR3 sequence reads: CASSRVDRVGHSGNTIYF. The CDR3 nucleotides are TGCGCCAGCAGCCGAGTTGACAGGGTCGGACACTCTGGAAACACCATATATTTT.

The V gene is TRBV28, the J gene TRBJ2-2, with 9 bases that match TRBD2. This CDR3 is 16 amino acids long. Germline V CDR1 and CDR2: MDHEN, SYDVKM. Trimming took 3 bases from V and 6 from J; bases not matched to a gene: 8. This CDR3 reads CASSFLASGKSGELFF. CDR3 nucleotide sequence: TGTGCCAGCAGTTTCCTGGCTAGCGGGAAGTCCGGGGAGCTGTTTTTT.

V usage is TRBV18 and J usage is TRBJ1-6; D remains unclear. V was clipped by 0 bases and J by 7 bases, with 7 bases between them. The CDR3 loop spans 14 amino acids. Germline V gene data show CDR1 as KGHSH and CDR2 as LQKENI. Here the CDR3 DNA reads TGTGCCAGCTCACCACCAATAGGCAATTCACCCCTCCACTTT. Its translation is CASSPPIGNSPLHF.

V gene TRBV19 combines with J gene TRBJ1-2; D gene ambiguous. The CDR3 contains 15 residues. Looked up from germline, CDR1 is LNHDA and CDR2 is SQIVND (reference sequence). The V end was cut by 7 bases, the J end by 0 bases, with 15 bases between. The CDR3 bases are TGTGCCAGTAATCCTGGGGTCGAAGCTAACTATGGCTACACCTTC. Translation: CASNPGVEANYGYTF. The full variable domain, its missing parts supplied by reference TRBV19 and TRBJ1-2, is DGGITQSPKYLFRKEGQNVTLSCEQNLNHDAMYWYRQDPGQGLRLIYYSQIVNDFQKGDIAEGYSVSREKKESFPLTVTSAQKNPTAFYLCASNPGVEANYGYTFGSGTRLTVV.

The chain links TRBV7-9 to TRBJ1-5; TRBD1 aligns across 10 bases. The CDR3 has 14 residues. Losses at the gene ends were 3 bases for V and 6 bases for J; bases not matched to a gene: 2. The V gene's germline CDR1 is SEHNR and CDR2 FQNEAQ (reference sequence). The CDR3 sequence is CASSFWTGGQPQHF. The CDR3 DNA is TGTGCCAGCAGCTTTTGGACAGGGGGTCAGCCCCAGCATTTT.

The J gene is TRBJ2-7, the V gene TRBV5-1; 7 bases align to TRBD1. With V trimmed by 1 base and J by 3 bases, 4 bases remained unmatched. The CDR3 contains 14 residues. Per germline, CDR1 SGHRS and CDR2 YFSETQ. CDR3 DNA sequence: TGCGCCAGCAGCTTGCAGGGACAGAGCTACGAGCAGTACTTC. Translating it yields CASSLQGQSYEQYF.

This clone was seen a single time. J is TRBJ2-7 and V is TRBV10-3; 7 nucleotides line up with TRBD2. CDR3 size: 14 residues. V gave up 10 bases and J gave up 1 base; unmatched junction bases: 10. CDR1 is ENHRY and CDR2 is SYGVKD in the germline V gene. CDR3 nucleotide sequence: TGTGCCACCCGTCCGGGGGGAAATTCCTACGAGCAGTACTTC. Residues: CATRPGGNSYEQYF.

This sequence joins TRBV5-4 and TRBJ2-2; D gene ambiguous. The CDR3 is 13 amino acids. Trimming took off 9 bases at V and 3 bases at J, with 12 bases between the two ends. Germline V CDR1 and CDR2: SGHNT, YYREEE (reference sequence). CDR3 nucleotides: TGTGCCATCAAGGGAAAGTACACCGGGGAGCTGTTTTTT. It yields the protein CAIKGKYTGELFF. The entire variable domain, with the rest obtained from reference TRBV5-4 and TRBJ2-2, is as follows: ETGVTQSPTHLIKTRGQQVTLRCSSQSGHNTVSWYQQALGQGPQFIFQYYREEENGRGNFPPRFSGLQFPNYSSELNVNALELDDSALYLCAIKGKYTGELFFGEGSRLTVL.

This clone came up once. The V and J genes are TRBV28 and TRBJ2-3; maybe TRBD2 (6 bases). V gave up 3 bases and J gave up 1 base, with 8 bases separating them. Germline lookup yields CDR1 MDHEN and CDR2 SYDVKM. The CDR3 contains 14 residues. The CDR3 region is CASSFIAGTDTQYF. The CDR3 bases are TGTGCCAGCAGTTTCATAGCGGGCACAGATACGCAGTATTTT.

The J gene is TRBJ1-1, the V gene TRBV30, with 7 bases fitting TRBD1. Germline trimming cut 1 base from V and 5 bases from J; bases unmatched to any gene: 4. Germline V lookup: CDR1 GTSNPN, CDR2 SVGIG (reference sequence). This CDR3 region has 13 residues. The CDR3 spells CAWSEGAQTEAFF. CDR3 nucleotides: TGTGCCTGGAGTGAGGGGGCTCAAACTGAAGCTTTCTTT. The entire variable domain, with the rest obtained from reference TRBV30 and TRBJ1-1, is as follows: SQTIHQWPATLVQPVGSPLSLECTVEGTSNPNLYWYRQAAGRGLQLLFYSVGIGQISSEVPQNLSASRPQDRQFILSSKKLLLSDSGFYLCAWSEGAQTEAFFGQGTRLTVV.